The TCR beta chain described here comes from a study of blood T cell repertoires in COVID-19. Study background: Sources were T cells, B-cell-depleted T cells, or PBMCs; the material itself was cDNA or gDNA.

The assay was immunoSEQ multiplex PCR, and TCRdb's table has in-frame clones only and misses some. The sample holds approximately 81,000 clones, almost 85% seen once. The germline V gene encodes CDR1 SGHRS and CDR2 YFSETQ. CDR3 size: 17 residues. With 0 bases removed from V and 0 bases from J, the gap between germline ends came to 15 bases. The sequenced sample consisted of peripheral blood. The chain uses TRBV5-1 and TRBJ1-1; D is unclear. The receptor was isolated from a human donor in a cohort sampled during active COVID-19. CDR3 sequence reads: CASSLVAGGSVNTEAFF. CDR3 DNA: TGCGCCAGCAGCTTGGTGGCAGGAGGGTCCGTGAACACTGAAGCTTTCTTT.